Listed below are T cell receptor beta chains from one sample, sequenced in a study of T-cell memory formation after mild COVID-19. MiXCR, applied by TCRdb to the 5' RACE reads, yields one record per CDR3 protein. The sample comprises some 250,000 distinct CDR3 sequences, roughly 10% of which are singletons, and approximately 20% rests with the top ten. Specimen: PBMCs or a T cell subset sorted from them (not recorded which). Source of these receptors: a man aged 18 to 35 who had mild COVID-19 (a few samples of this study predate the infection). Cell type and time point are not known. The CDR3 runs from the conserved cysteine through the conserved F or W. A D gene is named only where the DNA matches it firmly. Only some rows state a clone size, as once, few, many or a class for expanded clones.

CDR3aa	CDR3nt	abundance	d_gene	v_gene	j_gene
CASSLAQGSGETQYF	TGTGCCAGCAGCTTAGCACAGGGATCCGGAGAGACCCAGTACTTC	many	-	TRBV7-2	TRBJ2-5
CAISEVSGSSYEQYF	TGTGCCATCAGTGAGGTCAGCGGTTCCTCCTACGAGCAGTACTTC	-	-	TRBV10-3	TRBJ2-7
CASSKRASGGEYNEQFF	TGTGCCAGCAGCAAGCGGGCTAGCGGGGGCGAATACAATGAGCAGTTCTTC	many	TRBD2	TRBV7-6	TRBJ2-1
CASSSLTSWIDTQYF	TGTGCCAGCAGCTCCTTGACTAGTTGGATCGATACGCAGTATTTT	-	-	TRBV5-6	TRBJ2-3
CASSLALLDQGAYGYTF	TGTGCCAGCAGTTTAGCATTGCTCGATCAGGGGGCCTATGGCTACACCTTC	-	TRBD1	TRBV12-3/TRBV12-4	TRBJ1-2
CASSPDVDTQYF	TGTGCCAGCTCACCGGACGTGGATACGCAGTATTTT	few	-	TRBV18	TRBJ2-3
CSVRQGVYGYTF	TGCAGCGTTCGACAGGGAGTCTATGGCTACACCTTC	many	TRBD1	TRBV29-1	TRBJ1-2
CASSLVDFGEQFF	TGTGCCAGCAGTTTAGTTGACTTCGGGGAGCAGTTCTTC	-	-	TRBV12-3/TRBV12-4	TRBJ2-1
CASSFNPGQAGYGYTF	TGTGCCAGCAGTTTCAATCCCGGACAGGCGGGATATGGCTACACCTTC	many	TRBD1	TRBV6-5	TRBJ1-2
CASRLGGADTQYF	TGTGCCAGCCGCTTGGGGGGGGCGGATACGCAGTATTTT	few	-	TRBV27	TRBJ2-3
CASSLGPGSQETQYF	TGTGCCAGCAGTTTGGGGCCGGGGAGCCAAGAGACCCAGTACTTC	-	-	TRBV27	TRBJ2-5
CASSLDTGVGYTF	TGTGCCAGCAGCTTAGATACAGGGGTTGGCTACACCTTC	-	TRBD1	TRBV7-8	TRBJ1-2
CASSSVGVYNEQFF	TGTGCCAGCAGTTCAGTGGGGGTCTACAATGAGCAGTTCTTC	-	-	TRBV6-5	TRBJ2-1
CASSSRLAGKQETQYF	TGTGCCAGCAGCTCTCGACTAGCGGGGAAACAAGAGACCCAGTACTTC	few	TRBD2	TRBV5-4	TRBJ2-5
CASMHRDRVNSPLHF	TGTGCCAGCATGCACCGGGACAGGGTAAATTCACCCCTCCACTTT	-	TRBD1	TRBV6-6	TRBJ1-6
CASSPRGGYTGELFF	TGTGCCAGCAGCCCTCGGGGGGGATACACCGGGGAGCTGTTTTTT	few	TRBD2	TRBV11-3	TRBJ2-2
CASSYTSRDQGEQYF	TGTGCCAGCAGTTACACATCCCGGGACCAGGGCGAGCAGTACTTC	-	-	TRBV6-5	TRBJ2-7
CASSLVGLVTDTQYF	TGTGCCAGCAGCTTAGTGGGACTCGTCACAGATACGCAGTATTTT	few	-	TRBV7-2	TRBJ2-3
CASSLEATGPGELFF	TGTGCCAGCAGCTTAGAAGCTACAGGACCCGGGGAGCTGTTTTTT	few	-	TRBV7-3	TRBJ2-2
CASTSTRGARGELFF	TGTGCCAGCACCTCTACTCGGGGGGCCAGGGGGGAGCTGTTTTTT	few	-	TRBV9	TRBJ2-2
CASSTYRDSYGYTF	TGTGCCAGCAGTACCTACCGGGACAGCTATGGCTACACCTTC	-	TRBD1	TRBV27	TRBJ1-2
CASRLGASGGQETQYF	TGTGCCAGCAGGTTGGGGGCTAGCGGGGGCCAAGAGACCCAGTACTTC	-	TRBD2	TRBV6-6	TRBJ2-5
CSASGTGRETQYF	TGCAGTGCTAGCGGGACAGGGAGGGAGACCCAGTACTTC	-	TRBD1	TRBV20-1	TRBJ2-5
CASSLGGAQGYGYTF	TGTGCCAGCAGTTTAGGGGGGGCGCAGGGCTATGGCTACACCTTC	-	-	TRBV28	TRBJ1-2
CASSPNPGLHYNEQFF	TGTGCCAGCAGCCCTAATCCCGGACTACACTACAATGAGCAGTTCTTC	many	-	TRBV7-3	TRBJ2-1
CSASRDRDEAFF	TGCAGTGCGAGCCGGGACAGGGATGAAGCTTTCTTT	few	TRBD1	TRBV20-1	TRBJ1-1
CASSPSRVDSPLHF	TGTGCCAGCAGCCCCTCCCGCGTTGATTCACCCCTCCACTTT	many	-	TRBV6-5	TRBJ1-6
CASTTSGGAGTEAFF	TGTGCCAGCACTACTTCGGGGGGCGCGGGCACTGAAGCTTTCTTT	-	-	TRBV9	TRBJ1-1
CASSSPGNIQYF	TGTGCCAGCAGCTCCCCTGGGAACATTCAGTACTTC	-	-	TRBV7-6	TRBJ2-4
CASEGGVYGYTF	TGTGCCAGCGAAGGGGGAGTTTATGGCTACACCTTC	many	-	TRBV2	TRBJ1-2
CASSYSSWRGVYNEQFF	TGTGCCAGCAGTTACTCGAGTTGGCGGGGGGTCTACAATGAGCAGTTCTTC	many	TRBD2	TRBV6-6	TRBJ2-1
CASSADRGRYNEQFF	TGTGCCAGCAGCGCGGACAGGGGTCGCTACAATGAGCAGTTCTTC	-	TRBD1	TRBV7-2	TRBJ2-1
CSARWATNEKLFF	TGCAGTGCAAGATGGGCAACTAATGAAAAACTGTTTTTT	-	-	TRBV20-1	TRBJ1-4
CSVEDRVTSGNYEQYF	TGCAGCGTTGAAGACAGGGTCACTAGCGGGAACTACGAGCAGTACTTC	few	TRBD2	TRBV29-1	TRBJ2-7
CASSHTGTTETQYF	TGTGCCAGCAGTCATACAGGGACAACAGAGACCCAGTACTTC	many	-	TRBV12-3/TRBV12-4	TRBJ2-5
CAWSPGGAFYGYTF	TGTGCCTGGAGCCCAGGGGGCGCTTTTTATGGCTACACCTTC	-	TRBD1	TRBV30	TRBJ1-2
CASSHGSSGANVLTF	TGTGCCAGCTCCCACGGAAGCTCTGGGGCCAACGTCCTGACTTTC	few	-	TRBV18	TRBJ2-6
CASSLDPSSYNSPLHF	TGTGCCAGCAGCTTAGACCCAAGCTCCTATAATTCACCCCTCCACTTT	-	-	TRBV7-2	TRBJ1-6
CASRRRGPSGAGDEQFF	TGTGCCAGCCGTCGGAGGGGTCCGTCTGGGGCAGGTGATGAGCAGTTCTTC	-	-	TRBV28	TRBJ2-1
CASTLRRGTEAFF	TGTGCCAGCACCCTTAGGAGGGGGACTGAAGCTTTCTTT	-	-	TRBV12-3/TRBV12-4	TRBJ1-1
CASSLTRNTEAFF	TGCGCCAGCAGCTTGACCAGGAACACTGAAGCTTTCTTT	many	-	TRBV5-1	TRBJ1-1
CASRLTGLNTEAFF	TGTGCCAGCAGATTGACAGGGTTGAACACTGAAGCTTTCTTT	few	TRBD1	TRBV3-1	TRBJ1-1
CASSERPYGYTF	TGTGCCAGCAGTGAACGGCCCTATGGCTACACCTTC	-	-	TRBV6-1	TRBJ1-2
CASSLTGDGNQPQHF	TGTGCCAGCAGCTTGACCGGGGACGGCAATCAGCCCCAGCATTTT	few	-	TRBV11-1	TRBJ1-5
CASSRDGYTF	TGTGCCAGCAGTAGAGATGGCTACACCTTC	few	-	TRBV28	TRBJ1-2
CASSYDSGGGGGYTF	TGCGCCAGCAGCTACGATTCAGGGGGCGGAGGTGGCTACACCTTC	many	TRBD1	TRBV5-1	TRBJ1-2
CASSLAVTSYEQYF	TGCGCCAGCAGCTTGGCAGTGACCTCCTACGAGCAGTACTTC	-	-	TRBV5-1	TRBJ2-7
CASHPRGGGNQPQHF	TGCGCCAGCCACCCACGGGGTGGGGGAAATCAGCCCCAGCATTTT	few	-	TRBV10-2	TRBJ1-5
CAWSQVDYGYTF	TGTGCCTGGAGTCAAGTAGACTATGGCTACACCTTC	few	-	TRBV30	TRBJ1-2
CASSLARQSTDTQYF	TGTGCCAGCAGTTTAGCGAGACAGTCCACAGATACGCAGTATTTT	-	-	TRBV12-3/TRBV12-4	TRBJ2-3
CSVGVMNTEAFF	TGCAGCGTTGGGGTCATGAACACTGAAGCTTTCTTT	-	-	TRBV29-1	TRBJ1-1
CSAREAGELFF	TGCAGTGCTAGAGAAGCCGGGGAGCTGTTTTTT	-	-	TRBV20-1	TRBJ2-2
CASSQTREGSPLHF	TGTGCCAGCAGCCAAACCCGGGAAGGTTCACCCCTCCACTTT	few	-	TRBV3-1	TRBJ1-6
CASRVATGELFF	TGTGCCAGCAGGGTTGCCACCGGGGAGCTGTTTTTT	-	-	TRBV5-6	TRBJ2-2
CASSQASENTGELFF	TGTGCCAGCAGCCAAGCGTCCGAGAACACCGGGGAGCTGTTTTTT	-	-	TRBV3-1	TRBJ2-2
CASSLSFGAGTGGHPYGYTF	TGCGCCAGCAGCTTGAGCTTTGGGGCGGGTACGGGGGGCCACCCCTATGGCTACACCTTC	few	-	TRBV5-1	TRBJ1-2
CASKPGFIEQFF	TGTGCCAGCAAACCGGGTTTTATCGAGCAGTTCTTC	-	-	TRBV12-3/TRBV12-4	TRBJ2-1
CASSSKGSNEQFF	TGTGCCAGCAGCTCAAAAGGCTCCAATGAGCAGTTCTTC	-	-	TRBV7-3	TRBJ2-1
CASSYSNRREQFF	TGTGCCAGCAGTTACTCGAATCGGCGGGAGCAGTTCTTC	few	-	TRBV6-5	TRBJ2-1
CSASSQEMNTEAFF	TGCAGTGCTAGCAGTCAGGAGATGAACACTGAAGCTTTCTTT	many	-	TRBV20-1	TRBJ1-1